These 15 T cell receptor beta chains share one sample of origin, sequenced in a study of blood T cell repertoires in COVID-19. The method was immunoSEQ multiplex PCR; TCRdb's version includes in-frame clones alone and lacks a portion of them. The repertoire holds fewer than 350,000 clones, with 80% to 90% as singletons. Sequencing was done on a sample of PBMCs or T cells enriched from blood (not recorded which). These receptors all come from a woman aged 40 to 55 with acute COVID-19.

This clone came up once. The CDR3 here is CASSPRQVGNTEAFF. The CDR3 DNA reads as TGCGCCAGCAGCCCCAGACAGGTAGGGAACACTGAAGCTTTCTTT. The gene calls are TRBV5-1 and TRBJ1-1; D is perhaps TRBD1 (6 bases). The CDR3 is 15 residues long. Germline values: CDR1 SGHRS, CDR2 YFSETQ. With 4 bases removed from V and 1 base from J, the gap between germline ends came to 14 bases.

The rearrangement links TRBV6-5 to TRBJ1-3; a weak D match, TRBD1 (5 bases). Per the germline V gene, CDR1 is MNHEY and CDR2 is SVGAGI. V shed 0 bases and J shed 2 bases, with 11 bases lying between them. CDR3 size: 16 residues. CDR3 region: CASSYSVSGAGNTIYF. In DNA form, the CDR3 reads TGTGCCAGCAGTTACTCGGTTTCGGGGGCTGGAAACACCATATATTTT.

The chain carries TRBV6-2 or TRBV6-3 and TRBJ2-7, with 11 bases identical to TRBD2. CDR1 is MNHEY, CDR2 SVGEGT, per germline. Trimming cost V 4 bases and J 0 bases; bases outside gene matches: 2. This CDR3 is built from 15 residues. CDR3 sequence (DNA): TGTGCCAGCAGTTCGACTAGCGGGACCTCCTACGAGCAGTACTTC. This gives the protein CASSSTSGTSYEQYF.

The chain has TRBV5-6 and TRBJ1-4; tentative D call: TRBD1 (6 bases). Looked up from germline, CDR1 is SGHDT and CDR2 is YYEEEE. Trimming took 4 bases from V and 4 from J, leaving 17 bases between them. The CDR3 sequence is 16 residues long. DNA of the CDR3: TGTGCCAGCAGCCGTTCGACAGGCAGAAATAATGAAAAACTGTTTTTT. This sequence encodes CASSRSTGRNNEKLFF.

The chain employs TRBV5-6 and TRBJ2-7; a weak D match, TRBD2 (6 bases). Germline V CDR1 and CDR2: SGHDT, YYEEEE. The CDR3 covers 16 residues. Deletions cut 4 bases from V and 6 bases from J, with 23 bases between. The CDR3: CASSLGMVSGGGEQYF. The CDR3 nucleotides are TGTGCCAGCAGCCTTGGTATGGTATCTGGGGGAGGCGAGCAGTACTTC. The whole variable domain, remainder taken from reference TRBV5-6 and TRBJ2-7, is DAGVTQSPTHLIKTRGQQVTLRCSPKSGHDTVSWYQQALGQGPQFIFQYYEEEERQRGNFPDRFSGHQFPNYSSELNVNALLLGDSALYLCASSLGMVSGGGEQYFGPGTRLTVT.

The rearrangement joins TRBV5-1 to TRBJ2-2, with D perhaps matching TRBD2 (6 bases). The length of the CDR3 is 12 residues. V was shortened by 4 bases and J by 5 bases, with 6 bases between the two germline ends. Per germline, CDR1 SGHRS and CDR2 YFSETQ. CDR3 coding DNA: TGCGCCAGCAGCGGAGGGACCGGGGAGCTGTTTTTT. Residues: CASSGGTGELFF.

The V and J genes are TRBV3-1 (or the pseudogene TRBV3-2) and TRBJ2-1, with 7 bases lining up with TRBD2. V dropped 4 bases and J dropped 2; count of bases not matched to a gene: 5. The CDR3 runs to 15 residues. Germline assignment: CDR1 LGHDT and CDR2 YNNKEL (reference sequence). The CDR3 DNA is TGTGCCAGCAGCCGAGGGCGGGAGCCCTACAATGAGCAGTTCTTC. The encoded protein is CASSRGREPYNEQFF.

The genes are TRBV6-6 and TRBJ1-2, with D hard to call. Trimming pared 6 bases from V and 7 bases from J, leaving 9 bases between. The CDR3 spans 11 residues. The germline CDR1 and CDR2 sequences are MNHNY and SVGAGI (reference sequence). The CDR3 sequence: CASRDTAGYTF. DNA of the CDR3: TGTGCCAGCAGAGACACAGCTGGCTACACCTTC.

This clone has at least ten counts. J is TRBJ2-2 and V is TRBV11-3; D is ambiguous. The CDR3 is 18 residues long. Germline CDR1 and CDR2: SGHNT and YENEEA. V dropped 2 bases and J dropped 3 bases, with 19 bases sitting between them. CDR3 coding DNA: TGTGCCAGCAGCTTATACCGCTCCAGAGGTCCTGACACCGGGGAGCTGTTTTTT. This sequence encodes CASSLYRSRGPDTGELFF.

The chain is built from TRBV28 and TRBJ1-2; 8 nucleotides match TRBD1. The CDR3 covers 14 residues. Germline CDR1 is MDHEN and CDR2 is SYDVKM. Losses at the gene ends were 6 bases for V and 5 bases for J; bases not matched to a gene: 8. CDR3 sequence: CASRIGQGGYGYTF. As DNA, the CDR3 is TGTGCCAGCAGAATCGGACAGGGCGGGTATGGCTACACCTTC.

In DNA, the CDR3 is TGTGCCAGCAGCCAAGACGAGTGGCTAGCATTCGGAGATACGCAGTATTTT. Translated, it gives CASSQDEWLAFGDTQYF. The chain has TRBV4-2 and TRBJ2-3; a possible D gene is TRBD2 (5 bases). Germline V gives CDR1 LGHNA, CDR2 YNFKEQ. This CDR3 comprises 17 residues. V lost 0 bases, J lost 5 bases, and 18 bases lay in between.

The chain has TRBV11-2 and TRBJ1-2; perhaps TRBD1 as D (5 bases). This CDR3 has 15 amino acids. Per the germline V gene, CDR1 is SGHAT and CDR2 is FQNNGV. V was shortened by 2 bases and J by 4 bases, with 14 bases between the two germline ends. The CDR3 spells CASSLSPGQFYGYTF. The CDR3 DNA sequence: TGTGCCAGCAGCTTATCCCCTGGACAATTCTATGGCTACACCTTC.

This clone occurred once. CDR3 nucleotides: TGTGCCAGCAGTGAAGTAAGGGTTGGTGGAGGGGTCACTGAAGCTTTCTTT. Its protein is CASSEVRVGGGVTEAFF. This chain uses TRBV6-1 with TRBJ1-1, with D perhaps matching TRBD1 (5 bases). Germline assignment: CDR1 MNHNS and CDR2 SASEGT. The CDR3 is 17 residues long. V gave up 1 base and J gave up 4 bases, with 19 bases separating them.

The genes are TRBV6-2 or TRBV6-3 and TRBJ1-1; perhaps TRBD1 as D (6 bases). Trimming took off 5 bases at V and 8 bases at J, with 15 bases between the two ends. The germline gives CDR1 MNHEY, CDR2 SVGEGT. The CDR3 has 13 residues. DNA of the CDR3: TGTGCCAGCAGTGCGGACAGACACCAAGAAGCTTTCTTT. This codes for CASSADRHQEAFF.

The chain has TRBV28 and TRBJ2-5; 10 nucleotides match TRBD2. The V and J ends lost 5 bases and 5 bases, in that order; junction bases with no gene match: 14. Germline V gene data show CDR1 as MDHEN and CDR2 as SYDVKM. The CDR3 has 17 residues. Here the CDR3 reads CASSTGTSAHAWETQYF. The CDR3 coding sequence is TGTGCCAGCAGTACCGGGACTAGCGCTCACGCATGGGAGACCCAGTACTTC.